This T cell receptor (beta chain) was captured by sequencing in a study of spatial heterogeneity in lung cancer. TCRdb redid the calling of the 5' RACE reads with MiXCR, one entry per CDR3 protein. This sample has about 52,000 distinct CDR3 sequences, with roughly 7.4% found just once. Germline trimming cut 5 bases from V and 2 bases from J; bases unmatched to any gene: 9. This CDR3 region has 15 residues. The germline CDR1 and CDR2 sequences are MDHEN and SYDVKM. This clonotype came up many times. The time point denotes: blood at routine non-recurrence follow-up after resection. No cells were sorted before sequencing. The whole RNA sequenced was extracted from tumor, nontumor lung or frozen PBMC.

The chain joins TRBV28 to TRBJ2-7, with 7 bases matching TRBD1. The receptor's source is a female donor with early-stage non-small cell lung cancer. This specimen consisted of PBMCs, obtained at follow-up. CDR3 in amino acids: CASSPYDRVPYEQYF. CDR3 bases: TGTGCCAGCAGTCCCTACGACAGGGTCCCCTACGAGCAGTACTTC.